The clone carrying this T cell receptor (beta chain) was seen repeatedly, ten times or more. Its antigen is unknown. Method: immunoSEQ multiplex PCR; TCRdb's copy keeps in-frame clones and lacks some. The sample presents approximately 40,000 clones, none singletons. The data are from a study of T cells after posttransplantation cyclophosphamide. Study results and limitations: After PTCy, TRB diversity resembled that of CNI/methotrexate controls.

The related graft donor's blood sample was taken on the day of bone marrow donation. Germline values: CDR1 PRHDT, CDR2 FYEKMQ (reference sequence). The germline V and J ends were trimmed by 0 bases and 1 base, with 6 bases remaining between them. CDR3 length: 14 amino acids. The V and J genes are TRBV13 and TRBJ1-2; D not resolved. Sequencing used PBMCs. The TCR sequence derives from a middle-aged man in good health, CMV-negative, and a related stem cell transplant donor. The CDR3 DNA follows: TGTGCCAGCAGCTTAGGCTCGGGTAACTATGGCTACACCTTC. Amino acid sequence: CASSLGSGNYGYTF.